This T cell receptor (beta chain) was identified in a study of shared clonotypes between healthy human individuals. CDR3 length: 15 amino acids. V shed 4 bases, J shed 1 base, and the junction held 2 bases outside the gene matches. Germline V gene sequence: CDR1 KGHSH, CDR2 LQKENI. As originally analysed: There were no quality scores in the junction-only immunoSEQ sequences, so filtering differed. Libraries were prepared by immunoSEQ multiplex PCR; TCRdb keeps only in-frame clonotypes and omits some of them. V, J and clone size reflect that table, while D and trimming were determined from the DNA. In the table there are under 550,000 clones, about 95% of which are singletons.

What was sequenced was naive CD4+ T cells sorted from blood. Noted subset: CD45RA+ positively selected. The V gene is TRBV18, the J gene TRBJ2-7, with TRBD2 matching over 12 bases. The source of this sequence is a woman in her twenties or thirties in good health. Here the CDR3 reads CASSQGTSGSYEQYF. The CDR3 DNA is TGTGCCAGCTCACAGGGGACTAGCGGGTCCTACGAGCAGTACTTC.